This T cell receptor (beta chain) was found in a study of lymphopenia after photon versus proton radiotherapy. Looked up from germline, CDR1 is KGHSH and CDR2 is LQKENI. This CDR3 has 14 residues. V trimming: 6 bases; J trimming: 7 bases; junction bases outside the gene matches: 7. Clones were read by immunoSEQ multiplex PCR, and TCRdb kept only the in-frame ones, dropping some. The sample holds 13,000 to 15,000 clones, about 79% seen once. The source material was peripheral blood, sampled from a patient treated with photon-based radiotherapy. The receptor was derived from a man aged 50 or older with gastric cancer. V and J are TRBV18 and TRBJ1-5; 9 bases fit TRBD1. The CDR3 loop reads CASSRTGEGQPQHF. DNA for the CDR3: TGTGCCAGCTCTCGGACAGGGGAAGGCCAGCCCCAGCATTTT.